One TCR beta chain is described in this entry. The antigen it recognizes is unknown. No much larger clonotype is one base removed from it; base qualities were not supplied. Preparation of the library involved 5' RACE. Sequenced using an Illumina HiSeq 2500. A second PCR of roughly 7 to 11 cycles was performed with a sample-barcoded 5' primer and a J-beta primer mix. A unique molecular identifier was introduced onto each TCR beta cDNA molecule by a template-switch 5' adaptor carrying 12 random nucleotides. Each sample yielded at least 3 million CDR3-containing paired-end reads. The Mint cDNA synthesis kit, primed by a TRBC-specific oligonucleotide, was used to synthesize first-strand cDNA from all RNA. Following uracil-DNA glycosylase treatment, all cDNA underwent a first 18-cycle PCR with the universal primers M1SS and BC2_uni_R. The authors' analysis ran thus. Each sample was normalized by randomly selecting 1 million high-quality reads, each carrying a distinct molecular identifier. Reads sharing molecular identifiers were discarded rather than binned into consensus sequences. MiTCR, run with a Q25 quality threshold and the strictest error-elimination algorithm, handled CDR3 identification, clonotype clustering and error correction. A nonparametric unseen species model using Euler transformation provided a lower-bound estimate of total TCR beta diversity. The public reads were run again by TCRdb, first through fastp at Q25 and then through MiXCR, and only productive beta chains were kept. Duplicate CDR3 protein sequences are folded into a single record with the most common DNA and genes. These V and J calls are TCRdb output, not the study's own analysis. For this sample there are about 780,000 distinct CDR3 sequences; approximately 65% appear just once. The biggest ten clones account for about 27% of the sample.

The data stem from a study of blood T cells in healthy people across ages (dated by TCRdb to the mid-2010s). Study-wide context: In model experiments, roughly one uniquely barcoded TCR beta cDNA molecule per two T cells was captured by template switching. The donors were split into four age groups: young (average 16 years), middle-aged (about 40), aged (about 62) and long-lived (under 90). To avoid experimental bias, donors of different ages were randomly spread across the sequencing lanes. To track age-related changes in TCR beta repertoire diversity, the study relied on deep sequencing normalized with unique cDNA molecular identifiers. Two additional independent replicas of 1 million unique cDNA reads from the same blood draw were analyzed for two donors (one aged 18 to 29 and one aged 80 or older). General findings and caveats noted by the study authors: Since profiling was done on bulk unsorted PBMCs, naive and antigen-experienced compartments could not be conclusively compared. Compared with the aged group, the long-lived group had more naive CD4+ T cells, fewer expanded clones and increased TCR diversity, a pattern suggesting age selection. As age increased, observed TCR beta diversity per million T cells dropped in a roughly linear way, and a significant reduction was already evident by age 40. Because donor CMV infection status was unknown, age-related changes in expanded clonotypes were potentially confounded. The percentage of naive T cells measured by flow cytometry correlated strongly with observed TCR beta diversity. Total diversity estimates from one million sequenced T cells were considered lower bounds and underestimates.

Systemically healthy Caucasian individuals from Russia, 39 in total and aged about 6 to 100 years, were included as donors. Each donor gave around 9.5 milliliters of peripheral blood, collected into EDTA-treated Vacutainer tubes. PBMCs were isolated by Ficoll-Paque density-gradient centrifugation, with at least 7 million obtained per sample. Total RNA was extracted from PBMCs with Trizol reagent, with at least 5 micrograms obtained per sample. Naive CD45RAhigh/CD27high T cell percentages were measured by flow cytometry on a PBMC aliquot from every donor. Material: blood. The receptor was isolated from a man younger than 45 in good health.

The encoded CDR3 is CASSQMTGELFF. In nucleotide form, the sequence is TGTGCCAGCAGCCAGATGACCGGGGAGCTGTTTTTT. The chain employs TRBV3-1 and TRBJ2-2, with the D gene uncertain. Taken from the germline V gene (reference sequence), the CDR1 and CDR2 loops are LGHDT and YNNKEL. V drops 3 bases and J drops 5 bases, leaving 4 bases in between. Spanning cysteine to phenylalanine, the CDR3 consists of 12 amino acids. The retained sequence is limited to the CDR3, 36 bases, with the frame set at the first base.